This T cell receptor (beta chain) is drawn from a study of cytomegalovirus exposure and HLA in healthy donors. Study details: About 83 million unique TCRs from HLA-typed donors made up an early data release. Study-level findings and limits: Immune exposure information comprised only CMV serostatus.

A remark on this clone: The antigen remains undetermined.

In the PCR, 60 Vbeta and 13 Jbeta primers were used. Data came from immunoSEQ multiplex PCR; TCRdb stores just in-frame clones and leaves some out. The listing records 65,000 to 90,000 clones. Nominal health characterized the donors when sampled, though unrecorded immune exposures were likely. The V and J ends lost 3 bases and 9 bases respectively, with 12 bases between them. The V gene's germline CDR1 is MGHRA and CDR2 YSYEKL. CDR3 length equals 14 residues. Sequencing was performed on PBMCs. The chain couples TRBV4-1 to TRBJ1-6; weak D call: TRBD1 (5 bases). The TCR was taken from a man in his forties in good health and CMV-seronegative. CDR3 sequence: CASSQGGQGSPLHF. CDR3 nucleotides: TGCGCCAGCAGCCAGGGCGGTCAGGGTTCACCCCTCCACTTT.